The rows below give T cell receptor beta chains drawn from one sample of a study of shared clonotypes between healthy human individuals. This table comes from immunoSEQ multiplex PCR, and its TCRdb copy is limited to in-frame clones, with some not included. The sample holds some 600,000 clones, 95% to 96% seen once. Sample: naive CD8+ T cells sorted from blood. The source of these receptors is a woman aged 25 to 45 in good health. Each CDR3 is given with its conserved first and last residue. Size is stated for part of the rows, as once, few or many counts, or as a class when the clone is expanded.

>-|TRBV9|TRBJ2-1
CASSVARDNEQFF
>-|TRBV6-5|TRBJ2-7
CASSAPGKTKYF
>-|TRBV9|TRBJ2-2
CASSPGNTGELFF
>-|TRBV27|TRBJ2-1
CASSPGLAGATNGEQFF
>-|TRBV19|TRBJ2-2
CASSSRIYTGELFF
>-|TRBV27|TRBJ2-5
CASSVLGLQETQYF
>-|TRBV5-5|TRBJ2-7
CASSLGDIPVYEQYF
>-|TRBV21-1|TRBJ2-1
CASSKGTSPYNEQFF
>-|TRBV27|TRBJ1-5
CASSFIGSGNQPQHF
>-|TRBV28|TRBJ1-5
CASSFLGGDQPQHF
>once|TRBV4-1|TRBJ2-5
CASSGRATLETQYF
>-|TRBV19|TRBJ1-1
CASSSIDRAGDTEAFF
>-|TRBV27|TRBJ2-7
CANHSQGVFYEQYF
>-|TRBV19|TRBJ1-1
CASSYSLDTEAFF
>once|TRBV9|TRBJ2-7
CASSGRHSYEQYF
>-|TRBV21-1|TRBJ1-5
CASSQKKEQPPWPQHF
>-|TRBV15|TRBJ2-5
CATSRGQTQYF
>-|TRBV10-3|-
CAIGSPSYEQYF
>-|TRBV27|TRBJ1-5
CASAPMGNQPQHF
>once|TRBV21-1|TRBJ1-5
CASSSRPGTGGCNQPQHF
>once|TRBV25-1|TRBJ2-2
CASSPGLNTGELFF
>-|TRBV7-9|TRBJ2-7
CASSLKLGASEQYF
>-|TRBV27|TRBJ2-7
CASSHSRYEQYF
>-|TRBV29-1|TRBJ1-2
CSVGQGANGYTF
>-|TRBV15|TRBJ2-1
CATSSDAGDRTSGTFNEQFF
>-|TRBV2|TRBJ1-4
CASSITGETNEKLFF
>-|TRBV10-2|TRBJ2-7
CASRGTSGSSYEQYF
>-|TRBV5-6|TRBJ2-5
CASSSSEGLAGVETQYF
>-|TRBV27|TRBJ2-3
CASSLWGSHTDTQYF
>-|TRBV6-1|TRBJ2-7
CASSEAKGPSYEQYF
>-|TRBV2|TRBJ1-4
CASMEPRGYTNEKLFF
>-|TRBV4-1|TRBJ1-4
CASSQDPGEGWEKLFF
>-|TRBV2|TRBJ2-7
CASPRCSYEQYF
>once|TRBV4-1|TRBJ2-7
CASSHRTSGRASEQYF
>-|TRBV5-4|TRBJ2-7
CASSPTGPGRNEQYF
>-|TRBV4-1|TRBJ2-7
CASSQVLRQGDYEQYF
>-|TRBV10-2|TRBJ1-1
CASSDPQGFLGNTEAFF
>-|TRBV27|TRBJ1-2
CASSLKSGVYGYTF
>-|TRBV29-1|TRBJ2-3
CSVEVVTGESTDTQYF
>-|TRBV13|TRBJ1-1
CASSLEGETEAFF
>once|TRBV4-1|TRBJ2-7
CASSQVVQRAYEQYF